The 26 T cell receptor beta chains below come from one sample, sequenced in a study of graft-versus-host responses after intestinal transplantation. Data came from immunoSEQ multiplex PCR; TCRdb stores just in-frame clones and leaves some out. Altogether about 130,000 clones are present, around 90% being singletons, with the ten largest covering roughly 0.19%. Their antigen targets remain unknown. The sequencing here drew on unstimulated CD4+ T cells sorted from spleen or lymph node cells, taken before intestinal transplant. Receptors were obtained from a human donor who received an intestinal transplant.

In regard to this clone: At the DNA level, this CDR3 is encoded by other sequences in the same sample as well. The V call is TRBV14, the J call TRBJ1-1, with D maybe TRBD1 (5 bases). The CDR3 runs to 13 residues. Between the trimmed V and J ends, which lost 4 bases and 1 base, there was a span of 7 bases. CDR1 is SGHDN and CDR2 is FVKESK in the germline V gene. CDR3 loop: CASSRTGNTEAFF. The CDR3 nucleotides are TGTGCCAGCAGCCGAACAGGGAACACTGAAGCTTTCTTT.

The chain is built from TRBV7-2 and TRBJ1-5; D gene ambiguous. V was trimmed by 1 base and J by 7 bases, leaving 5 bases between them. This CDR3 contains 12 residues. Germline V gene data show CDR1 as SGHTA and CDR2 as FQGNSA. The CDR3 DNA follows: TGTGCCAGCAGCTTAGTTTACCAGCCCCAGCATTTT. Translated, it gives CASSLVYQPQHF.

V gene TRBV7-8 combines with J gene TRBJ2-5; 7 positions match TRBD1. V shed 5 bases and J 4 bases; nucleotides not matched to a gene: 10. The CDR3 is 15 residues long. Germline CDR1 and CDR2: SGHVS and FQNEAQ. The CDR3 nucleotides are TGTGCCAGCAGCAACAGAGGGGGCCAGGGAGAGACCCAGTACTTC. Translation: CASSNRGGQGETQYF.

V is TRBV6-1 and J is TRBJ2-7; D unclear. This CDR3 is 14 amino acids long. V lost 5 bases and J lost 0, with 11 bases in between. Germline CDR1 MNHNS, CDR2 SASEGT. CDR3 in amino acids: CASSSSLLSYEQYF. CDR3 bases: TGTGCCAGCAGTAGTAGTCTCCTCTCCTACGAGCAGTACTTC.

The genes are TRBV5-6 and TRBJ2-4, with D perhaps TRBD2 (6 bases). Germline V gene lookup returns CDR1 SGHDT and CDR2 YYEEEE. The germline V and J ends were trimmed by 2 bases and 1 base, with 10 bases remaining between them. The CDR3 is made up of 15 amino acids. CDR3 nucleotide sequence: TGTGCCAGCAGCTTCCAGGGAGGCGCCAAAAACATTCAGTACTTC. Its translation is CASSFQGGAKNIQYF. Complete variable domain (other parts from reference TRBV5-6 and TRBJ2-4): DAGVTQSPTHLIKTRGQQVTLRCSPKSGHDTVSWYQQALGQGPQFIFQYYEEEERQRGNFPDRFSGHQFPNYSSELNVNALLLGDSALYLCASSFQGGAKNIQYFGAGTRLSVL.

The CDR3 spells CASSQVAGSGISYEQYF. Here the CDR3 DNA reads TGTGCCAGCAGCCAAGTTGCGGGTAGCGGAATCTCCTACGAGCAGTACTTC. V usage is TRBV4-2 and J usage is TRBJ2-5; D is possibly TRBD2 (6 bases). The J call may be mistaken, given a closer DNA end match to TRBJ2-7. CDR3 length: 17 residues. CDR1 is LGHNA and CDR2 is YNFKEQ in the germline V gene.

The chain uses TRBV5-6 and TRBJ2-7, with D perhaps TRBD1 (5 bases). The length of the CDR3 is 16 residues. The germline gives CDR1 SGHDT, CDR2 YYEEEE. Trimming pared 1 base from V and 3 bases from J, leaving 17 bases between. This CDR3 is CASSLYATEPLYEQYF. CDR3 nucleotide sequence: TGTGCCAGCAGCTTGTACGCGACAGAGCCTCTCTACGAGCAGTACTTC.

The genes are TRBV28 and TRBJ2-1, with D tentatively TRBD1 (5 bases). CDR1 and CDR2 from the germline V gene are MDHEN and SYDVKM. The V end lost 10 bases, the J end lost 8 bases, and 18 bases lay between the germline ends. CDR3 size: 13 residues. The CDR3 nucleotides are TGTGCCACCCTAGGGGCTCTGGTGTATGAGCAGTTCTTC. It translates to CATLGALVYEQFF.

The chain is built from TRBV28 and TRBJ2-7, with 10 bases that match TRBD1. The CDR3 runs to 15 residues. The junction had 9 bases not matched to a gene; V was cut back by 6 bases and J by 4 bases. From germline, CDR1 is MDHEN and CDR2 SYDVKM. The CDR3 sequence: CASSSPGQGRYEQYF. Written as DNA, the CDR3 is TGTGCCAGCAGCTCCCCGGGACAGGGGAGGTACGAGCAGTACTTC.

The chain employs TRBV19 and TRBJ2-2, with D tentatively TRBD2 (5 bases). CDR1 LNHDA and CDR2 SQIVND come from the germline V gene (reference sequence). V gave up 6 bases and J gave up 0 bases, with 8 bases separating them. The CDR3 is made up of 14 amino acids. Here the CDR3 reads CASSPGSNTGELFF. In DNA form, the CDR3 reads TGTGCCAGTAGCCCGGGGTCGAACACCGGGGAGCTGTTTTTT.

The chain uses TRBV18 and TRBJ1-5; tentatively, D is TRBD1 (5 bases). The germline V gene has CDR1 KGHSH and CDR2 LQKENI. Trimming took 3 bases from V and 1 from J, leaving 13 bases between them. The CDR3 has 16 residues. CDR3 bases: TGTGCCAGCTCACCCCTCCCGGGGGGAAGCAATCAGCCCCAGCATTTT. Translation: CASSPLPGGSNQPQHF.

The CDR3 loop reads CATLRTGASTDTQYF. In DNA, the CDR3 is TGTGCCACCCTGAGGACAGGGGCCAGCACAGATACGCAGTATTTT. This chain connects TRBV6-1 to TRBJ2-3; 9 bases are shared with TRBD1. Germline values: CDR1 MNHNS, CDR2 SASEGT. Trimming cost V 10 bases and J 0 bases; bases outside gene matches: 8. There are 15 residues in the CDR3.

The chain couples TRBV7-3 to TRBJ2-3; the D is unclear. The CDR3 extends over 14 amino acids. Germline assignment: CDR1 SGHTA and CDR2 FQGTGA. V gave up 5 bases and J gave up 0 bases, with 9 bases separating them. CDR3 loop: CASSTFSSTDTQYF. In DNA form, the CDR3 reads TGTGCCAGCAGCACTTTTAGCAGCACAGATACGCAGTATTTT.

For the CDR3, the DNA is TGTGCCAGCAGTCCGGGACTAGCGGGGGATGCACGGGAGTATTTT. It specifies CASSPGLAGDAREYF. V is TRBV28 and J is TRBJ2-3; the match to TRBD2 covers 14 bases. Germline values: CDR1 MDHEN, CDR2 SYDVKM. V trimming: 5 bases; J trimming: 13 bases; junction bases outside the gene matches: 11. The CDR3 is 15 amino acids.

This chain joins TRBV15 and TRBJ2-1; D call uncertain. The CDR3 has 11 residues. Germline CDR1 reads LNHNV; CDR2 reads YYDKDF (reference sequence). Trimming pared 5 bases from V and 3 bases from J, leaving 2 bases between. The CDR3 is CATSLYNEQFF. The CDR3 region has the DNA TGTGCCACCAGCCTCTACAATGAGCAGTTCTTC.

In DNA form, the CDR3 reads TGTGCCAGCAGCTTAGTCGGGACAGGACCCAAGGGGACTGAAGCTTTCTTT. This gives the protein CASSLVGTGPKGTEAFF. J is TRBJ1-1 and V is TRBV7-2; 8 bases fit TRBD1. The V gene's germline CDR1 is SGHTA and CDR2 FQGNSA. CDR3 length: 17 residues. J lost 5 bases, V lost 1 base, and 12 bases had no gene match.

CDR3 coding DNA: TGTGCCAGCAATAAAGGGGGAGATTATAATTCACCCCTCCACTTT. Translated: CASNKGGDYNSPLHF. J is TRBJ1-6 and V is TRBV28, with TRBD1 as a possible D gene (6 bases). The CDR3 totals 15 residues. Germline CDR1 and CDR2: MDHEN and SYDVKM. V dropped 7 bases and J dropped 4 bases, with 14 bases sitting between them.

The chain recombines TRBV30 with TRBJ2-5; the D is unclear. Germline loops: CDR1 GTSNPN, CDR2 SVGIG (reference sequence). The germline V and J ends were trimmed by 5 bases and 0 bases, with 13 bases remaining between them. This CDR3 has 14 residues. This CDR3 reads CAWVSGSYQETQYF. CDR3 in DNA: TGTGCCTGGGTTTCGGGTTCCTACCAAGAGACCCAGTACTTC.

V gene TRBV23-1 combines with J gene TRBJ1-4, with D hard to call. TRBV23-1 is designated an ORF whose function remains uncertain. There are 15 residues in the CDR3. Trimming stripped 2 bases from V and 5 bases from J, with 12 bases between. CDR3 residues: CASSQGRRPNEKLFF. CDR3 nucleotides: TGCGCCAGCAGTCAAGGGCGCAGGCCAAATGAAAAACTGTTTTTT.

The V call is TRBV7-8, the J call TRBJ2-7; a possible D gene is TRBD1 (6 bases). Germline CDR1 is SGHVS and CDR2 is FQNEAQ. The germline V and J ends were trimmed by 3 bases and 3 bases, with 12 bases remaining between them. The CDR3 covers 14 residues. The CDR3 DNA sequence: TGTGCCAGCAGCTTCGCAGGGGTACACTACGAGCAGTACTTC. Translating gives CASSFAGVHYEQYF.

V and J are TRBV10-3 and TRBJ2-2; 7 bases agree with TRBD2. V gave up 6 bases and J gave up 6 bases; unmatched junction bases: 13. The CDR3 sequence is 16 residues long. Germline CDR1 is ENHRY and CDR2 is SYGVKD. CDR3 coding DNA: TGTGCCATCAGCAAACTAGCGACCCAAGGCGCCGGGGAGCTGTTTTTT. Encoded protein: CAISKLATQGAGELFF.

The CDR3 protein is CASSSRGTQYF. The CDR3 bases are TGTGCCAGCAGCTCACGGGGGACCCAGTACTTC. The chain carries TRBV6-5 and TRBJ2-5, with D maybe TRBD2 (5 bases). Trimming removed 6 bases at V and 7 bases at J, with 9 bases between. Germline V gene data show CDR1 as MNHEY and CDR2 as SVGAGI. CDR3 size: 11 residues.

The table lists this clone with a count of one. V gene TRBV28 combines with J gene TRBJ2-4, with 7 bases fitting TRBD1. CDR3 length: 13 amino acids. The ends lost 3 bases at V and 15 bases at J; junction bases unmatched: 11. Germline-derived CDR1 and CDR2 are MDHEN and SYDVKM. The CDR3 sequence is CASSFLSGGHRYF. The CDR3 DNA sequence: TGTGCCAGCAGTTTTTTGTCAGGGGGACATAGGTACTTC.

The rearrangement joins TRBV6-1 to TRBJ2-7; 9 bases align to TRBD2. Per germline, CDR1 MNHNS and CDR2 SASEGT. The CDR3 covers 14 residues. Trimming cost V 6 bases and J 5 bases; bases outside gene matches: 8. In DNA, the CDR3 is TGTGCCAGCAGCCGTCTAGCGGGAATCGACGAGCAGTACTTC. Amino acids: CASSRLAGIDEQYF.

This chain joins TRBV28 and TRBJ2-7; TRBD1 might be the D (5 bases). Trimming pared 5 bases from V and 3 bases from J, leaving 17 bases between. This CDR3 has 15 residues. Germline V CDR1 and CDR2: MDHEN, SYDVKM. CDR3 in amino acids: CASSNLRRQNYEQYF. The DNA of the CDR3 is TGTGCCAGCAGTAATTTGAGGAGACAGAACTACGAGCAGTACTTC.

The chain is built from TRBV28 and TRBJ2-7; 10 bases are a match to TRBD2. With V trimmed by 3 bases and J by 7 bases, 12 bases remained unmatched. The CDR3 runs 16 residues. CDR1 and CDR2 (germline): MDHEN, SYDVKM. CDR3 amino acids: CASSLTRGTSVGEQYF. The CDR3 coding sequence is TGTGCCAGCAGTTTGACTCGAGGGACTAGCGTCGGGGAGCAGTACTTC.